This TCR beta chain stems from a study of CD8 T cells in ankylosing spondylitis. Overall study findings and caveats: What seemed typical of ankylosing spondylitis blood was a TCR beta motif built from roughly 8 highly homologous variants. There was reportedly significant enrichment of clones that were disease-linked in matched ankylosing spondylitis synovial fluid.

It was by quantitative 5'-RACE with molecular barcodes that TCR beta libraries were made. TCRdb used MiXCR to reprocess the 5' RACE reads, holding one entry per CDR3 protein. The data contain some 450,000 distinct CDR3 sequences, about a sixth of them singletons. This clonotype appeared a few times. Its antigen is not known. Per germline, CDR1 SGHVS and CDR2 FNYEAQ. Trimming left V 2 bases short and J 0 bases short, with 5 bases between. There are 14 residues in the CDR3. This sequence originates from a male donor with ankylosing spondylitis. The chain employs TRBV7-6 and TRBJ1-5, with unresolved D. Sequencing input: blood, either unsorted or a sorted T cell fraction (not recorded which). The CDR3 coding sequence is TGTGCCAGCAGCTTACATGGTAGCAATCAGCCCCAGCATTTT. It translates to CASSLHGSNQPQHF.